A single sample gave rise to the 15 T cell receptor beta chains below, sequenced in a study of post-analysis software for immune sequencing data. Their target antigens are unknown. Every TCR beta cDNA library bore unique molecular identifiers. TCRdb fed the PCR reads into MiXCR, producing one record per CDR3 protein. The sample consists of roughly 670,000 distinct CDR3 sequences, 55% to 60% of them appearing once. General observations from the study: Patients used about five TRBV segments, including TRBV5-6, TRBV5-1 and TRBV20-1, more often than controls.

The source material was blood. The receptors were sampled from a girl aged 2 to 10 with multiple sclerosis.

The CDR3: CASSSRSGHLIYGYTF. CDR3 bases: TGTGCCAGCAGTTCCCGTAGCGGACACCTAATCTATGGCTACACCTTC. The chain couples TRBV27 to TRBJ1-2; tentatively, D is TRBD1 (5 bases). V lost 4 bases to trimming and J lost 4 bases, with 19 bases between them. Germline CDR1 and CDR2: MNHEY and SMNVEV (reference sequence). The CDR3 is 16 residues long.

V and J are TRBV7-2 and TRBJ2-3; 10 positions match TRBD2. This CDR3 has 16 residues. Germline trimming cut 1 base from V and 5 bases from J; bases unmatched to any gene: 6. Germline CDR1 and CDR2: SGHTA and FQGNSA. CDR3 sequence: CASSLVVSGGLDTQYF. The DNA of the CDR3 is TGTGCCAGCAGCTTAGTGGTTAGCGGGGGGTTAGATACGCAGTATTTT.

The J gene is TRBJ2-1, the V gene TRBV7-3; TRBD2 aligns across 14 bases. V dropped 5 bases and J dropped 7; count of bases not matched to a gene: 10. CDR3 size: 17 residues. Germline values: CDR1 SGHTA, CDR2 FQGTGA. The CDR3 sequence: CASSPAPGTSGRNEQFF. DNA for the CDR3: TGTGCCAGCAGCCCCGCCCCCGGGACTAGCGGGAGAAATGAGCAGTTCTTC.

The V and J genes are TRBV6-5 and TRBJ1-2, with 7 nucleotides matching TRBD1. V was clipped by 5 bases and J by 0 bases; unmatched bases: 3. Germline values: CDR1 MNHEY, CDR2 SVGAGI. CDR3 length: 14 amino acids. CDR3 nucleotides: TGTGCCAGCAGTACGGGACAGCCTAACTATGGCTACACCTTC. Its protein product is CASSTGQPNYGYTF.

V gene TRBV2 combines with J gene TRBJ2-4, with 7 bases aligning to TRBD1. The CDR3 runs to 12 residues. Germline V gives CDR1 SNHLY, CDR2 FYNNEI. The V gene end was trimmed by 4 bases and the J gene end by 13 bases; junction bases not matched to a gene: 7. As DNA, the CDR3 is TGTGCCAGCAGTGGGGCGCTAGGGGGCCAGTACTTC. It is translated as CASSGALGGQYF.

This chain links TRBV7-6 with TRBJ1-1, with D unresolved. The V gene lost 3 bases and the J gene lost 4 bases, with 9 bases spanning the gap. Germline V gives CDR1 SGHVS, CDR2 FNYEAQ. This CDR3 is 13 amino acids long. This CDR3 reads CASSLGDTTEAFF. The CDR3 bases are TGTGCCAGCAGCTTGGGCGATACCACTGAAGCTTTCTTT.

The genes are TRBV6-6 and TRBJ2-7; 7 nucleotides align to TRBD2. The CDR3 has 15 residues. V dropped 4 bases and J dropped 0; count of bases not matched to a gene: 6. Germline CDR1 is MNHNY and CDR2 is SVGAGI (reference sequence). The CDR3 nucleotides are TGTGCCAGCAGTTCTGGGGGAGGGAGCTCCTACGAGCAGTACTTC. Translated, it gives CASSSGGGSSYEQYF.

The CDR3: CSVDRPGQGSQYF. CDR3 nucleotide sequence: TGCAGCGTTGACCGACCGGGACAGGGGTCCCAGTACTTC. The V gene is TRBV29-1, the J gene TRBJ2-5, with 10 positions matching TRBD1. CDR1 is SQVTM and CDR2 is ANQGSEA in the germline V gene. The CDR3 sequence is 13 residues long. Trimming took 3 bases from V and 9 from J; bases not matched to a gene: 7.

This sequence joins TRBV29-1 and TRBJ1-1; D possibly corresponds to TRBD1 (6 bases). Germline CDR1 SQVTM, CDR2 ANQGSEA. There are 16 residues in the CDR3. The germline V and J ends were trimmed by 4 bases and 1 base, with 19 bases remaining between them. This chain's CDR3 is CSVVPIQGSTNTEAFF. CDR3 nucleotides: TGCAGCGTTGTGCCAATACAGGGCTCGACGAACACTGAAGCTTTCTTT.

In this sample, this clonotype turned up a few times. The chain joins TRBV29-1 to TRBJ2-3, with unresolved D. CDR3 length equals 14 residues. CDR1 and CDR2 (germline): SQVTM, ANQGSEA. The ends were cut back, 0 bases at V and 3 bases at J, with 10 bases in the middle. The CDR3 is CSVEERAITDTQYF. CDR3 DNA sequence: TGCAGCGTTGAAGAACGTGCCATAACAGATACGCAGTATTTT.

This chain links TRBV5-6 with TRBJ2-3; D not resolved. The germline V and J ends were trimmed by 3 bases and 4 bases, with 12 bases remaining between them. The CDR3 length is 14 residues. From germline, CDR1 is SGHDT and CDR2 YYEEEE. The CDR3 sequence: CASSSGRRADTQYF. As DNA, the CDR3 is TGTGCCAGCAGCTCCGGGCGACGTGCAGATACGCAGTATTTT.

This clonotype has only a few counts. The chain has TRBV6-5 and TRBJ2-1; 9 bases are a match to TRBD2. The CDR3 is 16 residues long. Germline CDR1 reads MNHEY; CDR2 reads SVGAGI. J gave up 6 bases and V 2 bases, and 8 bases lay outside the gene matches. As DNA, the CDR3 is TGTGCCAGCAGTTACGGGCTACTAGCGGGCGCCAATGAGCAGTTCTTC. The encoded protein is CASSYGLLAGANEQFF.

This clonotype showed up just a few times. The genes are TRBV7-3 and TRBJ2-1; D may be TRBD2 (5 bases). Trimming pared 0 bases from V and 5 bases from J, leaving 14 bases between. The germline gives CDR1 SGHTA, CDR2 FQGTGA. CDR3 length equals 16 residues. CDR3 sequence (DNA): TGTGCCAGCAGCTTAACCGGTGGACTGGCCGACAATGAGCAGTTCTTC. It is translated as CASSLTGGLADNEQFF. Looking up the rest from reference TRBV7-3 and TRBJ2-1 gives the full variable domain: GAGVSQTPSNKVTEKGKYVELRCDPISGHTALYWYRQSLGQGPEFLIYFQGTGAADDSGLPNDRFFAVRPEGSVSTLKIQRTERGDSAVYLCASSLTGGLADNEQFFGPGTRLTVL.

This clonotype was observed a handful of times. V is TRBV7-3 and J is TRBJ2-4, with TRBD1 identical over 11 bases. Germline-derived CDR1 and CDR2 are SGHTA and FQGTGA. Trimming at V came to 4 bases and at J to 8 bases, leaving 10 bases not matched to a gene. This CDR3 is built from 16 residues. CDR3 DNA: TGTGCCAGCAGCTCAATTCCGGGACAGGGGGGAGACATTCAGTACTTC. It encodes CASSSIPGQGGDIQYF.

A single count supports this clonotype. The J gene is TRBJ1-2, the V gene TRBV4-2; TRBD1 matches at 8 bases. There are 15 residues in the CDR3. Unmatched junction bases numbered 10, after V lost 7 bases and J lost 3 bases. Germline V lookup: CDR1 LGHNA, CDR2 YNFKEQ. For the CDR3, the DNA is TGTGCCAGCACCATGGACAGGGTTCCTTACTATGGCTACACCTTC. It is translated as CASTMDRVPYYGYTF.